The TCR beta chain under discussion was sequenced for a study of blood T cell repertoires in COVID-19. Study details: Samples representing acute and convalescent COVID-19 were sourced from the United States, Italy and Spain. T cells, B-cell-depleted T cells, or PBMCs provided the cDNA or gDNA that served as material.

Authors' processing steps: Using reference gene primer amplification, nucleated cell counts were estimated. The repertoire was sequenced with immunoSEQ multiplex PCR; TCRdb's copy has only in-frame clones and lacks some. Clonal size and the V and J genes are those of that table, whereas D and trimming came from the DNA. This table holds almost 200,000 clones, around four fifths found once. Trimming took off 5 bases at V and 0 bases at J, with 11 bases between the two ends. The CDR3 is made up of 16 amino acids. In germline, CDR1 is MNHEY, CDR2 SMNVEV (reference sequence). Patients in Seattle were enrolled during active infection, then followed longitudinally.

The origin of this receptor is a man aged 60 to 69 with COVID-19, enrolled during active disease. The sequencing input was peripheral blood. V is TRBV27 and J is TRBJ1-6; D uncertain. This chain's CDR3 is CASSLEMISYNSPLHF. The CDR3 region has the DNA TGTGCCAGCAGTCTAGAGATGATCTCCTATAATTCACCCCTCCACTTT.